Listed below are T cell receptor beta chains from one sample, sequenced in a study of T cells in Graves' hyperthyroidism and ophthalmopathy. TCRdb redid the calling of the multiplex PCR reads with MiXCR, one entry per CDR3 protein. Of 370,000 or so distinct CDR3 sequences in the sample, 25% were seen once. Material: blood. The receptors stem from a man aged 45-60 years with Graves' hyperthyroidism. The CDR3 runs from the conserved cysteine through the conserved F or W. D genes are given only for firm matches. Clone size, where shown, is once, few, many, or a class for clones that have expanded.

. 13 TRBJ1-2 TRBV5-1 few CASSSINGQLYTF TGCGCCAGCAGCTCAATAAACGGACAGCTCTACACCTTC
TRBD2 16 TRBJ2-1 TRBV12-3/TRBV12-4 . CASSTPSGREINEQFF TGTGCCAGCAGTACCCCTAGCGGGAGGGAAATCAATGAGCAGTTCTTC
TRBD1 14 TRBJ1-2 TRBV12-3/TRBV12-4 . CASSRQGAGYGYTF TGTGCCAGCAGTCGCCAGGGGGCTGGCTATGGCTACACCTTC
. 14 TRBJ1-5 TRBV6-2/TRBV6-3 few CASSGGYSNQPQHF TGTGCCAGCAGTGGGGGTTATAGCAATCAGCCCCAGCATTTT
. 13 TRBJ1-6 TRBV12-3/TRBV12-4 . CASSLSGASPLHF TGTGCCAGCAGTTTGTCAGGGGCCTCACCCCTCCACTTT
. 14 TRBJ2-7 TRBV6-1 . CASRHNRVSYEQYF TGTGCCAGCAGGCATAACAGGGTGTCCTACGAGCAGTACTTC
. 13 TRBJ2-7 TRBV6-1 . CASSEWRSYEQYF TGTGCCAGCAGTGAATGGCGGTCCTACGAGCAGTACTTC
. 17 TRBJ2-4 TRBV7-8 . CASSQGPSGLAKIIQYF TGTGCCAGCAGCCAAGGGCCGAGCGGCCTAGCCAAAATCATTCAGTACTTC
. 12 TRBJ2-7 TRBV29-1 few CSVEGVANEQYF TGCAGCGTTGAAGGGGTGGCGAACGAGCAGTACTTC
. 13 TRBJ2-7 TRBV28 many CASSLGTTYEQYF TGTGCCAGCAGTTTGGGCACTACCTACGAGCAGTACTTC
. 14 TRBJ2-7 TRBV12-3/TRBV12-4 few CASSLLGPPYEQYF TGTGCCAGCAGCCTCCTCGGGCCTCCCTACGAGCAGTACTTC
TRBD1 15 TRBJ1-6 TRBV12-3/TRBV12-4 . CASSIRQGTNSPLHF TGTGCCAGCAGTATCAGACAGGGAACCAATTCACCCCTCCACTTT
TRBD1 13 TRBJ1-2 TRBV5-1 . CASTQGGNYGYTF TGCGCCAGCACGCAGGGGGGCAACTATGGCTACACCTTC
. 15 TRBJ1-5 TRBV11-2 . CASSLLSGSNQPQHF TGTGCCAGCAGCTTACTTTCGGGCAGCAATCAGCCCCAGCATTTT
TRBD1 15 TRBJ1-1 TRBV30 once CAWRPGTARNTEAFF TGTGCCTGGAGACCCGGGACAGCCAGGAACACTGAAGCTTTCTTT
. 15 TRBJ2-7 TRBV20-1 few CSAPLGGRTRDEQYF TGCAGTGCCCCGTTGGGGGGCAGAACCAGGGACGAGCAGTACTTC
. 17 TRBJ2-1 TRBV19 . CASSPWDWTKSYNEQFF TGTGCCAGTAGTCCCTGGGACTGGACAAAATCCTACAATGAGCAGTTCTTC
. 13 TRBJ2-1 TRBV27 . CASRQEGNNEQFF TGTGCCAGCAGACAAGAGGGGAACAATGAGCAGTTCTTC
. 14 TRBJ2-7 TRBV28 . CASSFEVAVYEQYF TGTGCCAGCAGTTTTGAGGTAGCGGTGTACGAGCAGTACTTC
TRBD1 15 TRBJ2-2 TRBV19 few CATRAGQGVTGELFF TGTGCCACCCGAGCGGGACAGGGGGTCACCGGGGAGCTGTTTTTT